This passage covers 9 T cell receptor beta chains from one sample sequenced in a study of blood T cell repertoires in COVID-19. Clones were read by immunoSEQ multiplex PCR, and TCRdb kept only the in-frame ones, dropping some. Seen here are approximately 210,000 clones, more than 65% observed once, and the top ten hold around 17%. The specimen sequenced was PBMCs or T cells enriched from blood (not recorded which). These receptors were obtained from a woman between 50 and 59 years old with acute COVID-19.

The chain uses TRBV11-1 and TRBJ2-5; D is possibly TRBD2 (6 bases). V lost 5 bases and J 4 bases, leaving 17 bases between the germline ends. Germline V CDR1 and CDR2: SGHAT, FQDESV (reference sequence). The CDR3 has 15 residues. The CDR3 DNA reads as TGTGCCAGCAGCCCCCCTGAAGTCGGGGGAGAGACCCAGTACTTC. It is translated as CASSPPEVGGETQYF.

This chain connects TRBV6-5 to TRBJ1-5; D gene ambiguous. The V gene lost 2 bases and the J gene lost 1 base, with 6 bases spanning the gap. This CDR3 region has 14 residues. The germline CDR1 and CDR2 sequences are MNHEY and SVGAGI. CDR3 DNA: TGTGCCAGCAGTTACCTAGGAAGCAATCAGCCCCAGCATTTT. Its protein is CASSYLGSNQPQHF.

Only one count was recorded for this clone. This sequence joins TRBV6-5 and TRBJ2-7; the D gene is possibly TRBD1 (5 bases). The CDR3 covers 14 residues. Germline values: CDR1 MNHEY, CDR2 SVGAGI. Trimming left V 4 bases short and J 6 bases short, with 16 bases between. CDR3 nucleotides: TGTGCCAGCAGTTGGCGTGCAGGGCGTGGCGAGCAGTACGTC. It translates to CASSWRAGRGEQYV.

The chain carries TRBV7-9 and TRBJ2-7, with D unresolved. Germline CDR1 and CDR2: SEHNR and FQNEAQ (reference sequence). The CDR3 contains 12 residues. V lost 2 bases, J lost 6 bases, and 8 bases lay in between. DNA for the CDR3: TGTGCCAGCAGCTTAATATCTCGCGAGCAGTACGTC. Translating it yields CASSLISREQYV.

This clone came up a few times. This chain uses TRBV9 with TRBJ1-2, with TRBD1 matching 9 bases. The V gene's germline CDR1 is SGDLS and CDR2 YYNGEE. The CDR3 length is 13 residues. J gave up 2 bases and V 5 bases, and 1 base lay outside the gene matches. CDR3 DNA sequence: TGTGCCAGCAGAGGACAGGGGAACTATGGCTACACCTTC. Amino acids: CASRGQGNYGYTF.

The chain carries TRBV24-1 and TRBJ2-3; 10 bases agree with TRBD1. Trimming took 5 bases from V and 5 from J; bases not matched to a gene: 6. Germline CDR1 and CDR2: KGHDR and SFDVKD. There are 15 residues in the CDR3. The CDR3 region has the DNA TGTGCCACCAGTGGATGGGGGACAGGGGAAGATACGCAGTATTTT. This codes for CATSGWGTGEDTQYF.

The rearrangement links TRBV19 to TRBJ1-5, with a possible D match to TRBD1 (5 bases). V dropped 6 bases and J dropped 0 bases, with 9 bases sitting between them. The CDR3 is 14 amino acids. CDR1 and CDR2 (germline): LNHDA, SQIVND (reference sequence). CDR3 bases: TGTGCCAGTAGGGGGCGTAATAGCAATCAGCCCCAGCATTTT. Its protein product is CASRGRNSNQPQHF.

The V call is TRBV10-3, the J call TRBJ1-5; 8 nucleotides line up with TRBD1. V lost 2 bases and J lost 6; bases outside the gene matches: 15. The germline V gene has CDR1 ENHRY and CDR2 SYGVKD. The CDR3 has 18 amino acids. The CDR3 reads CAISEVPGQAAGGQPQHF. CDR3 nucleotides: TGTGCCATCAGTGAGGTACCGGGACAGGCCGCCGGGGGTCAGCCCCAGCATTTT.

The rearrangement links TRBV30 to TRBJ2-2; 10 nucleotides agree with TRBD2. The CDR3 is 14 residues long. Trimming cost V 4 bases and J 5 bases; bases outside gene matches: 4. CDR1 is GTSNPN and CDR2 is SVGIG in the germline V gene (reference sequence). The CDR3 DNA reads as TGTGCCTGGAAAGCGGGGGGGCGGACCGGGGAGCTGTTTTTT. As protein: CAWKAGGRTGELFF. Variable domain in full (rest from reference TRBV30 and TRBJ2-2): SQTIHQWPATLVQPVGSPLSLECTVEGTSNPNLYWYRQAAGRGLQLLFYSVGIGQISSEVPQNLSASRPQDRQFILSSKKLLLSDSGFYLCAWKAGGRTGELFFGEGSRLTVL.